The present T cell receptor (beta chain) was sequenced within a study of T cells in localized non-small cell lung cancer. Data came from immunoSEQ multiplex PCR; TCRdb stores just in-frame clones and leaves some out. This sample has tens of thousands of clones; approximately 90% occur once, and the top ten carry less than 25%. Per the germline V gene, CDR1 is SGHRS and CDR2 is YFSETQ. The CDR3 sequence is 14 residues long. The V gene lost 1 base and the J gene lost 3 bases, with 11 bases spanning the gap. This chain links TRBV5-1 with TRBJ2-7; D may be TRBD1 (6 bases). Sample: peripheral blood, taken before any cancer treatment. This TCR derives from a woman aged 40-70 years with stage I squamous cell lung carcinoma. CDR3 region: CASSLSQGFYEQYF. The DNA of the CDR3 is TGCGCCAGCAGCTTGTCCCAGGGGTTCTACGAGCAGTACTTC.